Below are 2 T cell receptor beta chains sequenced from a single sample in a study of blood T cell repertoires in COVID-19 (dated by TCRdb to about 2020). The library was made by the immunoSEQ multiplex PCR assay. Drawn from immuneACCESS, this table holds only the in-frame rearrangements with V and J called that TCRdb kept. Clones are partly lost; checked studies trace under half to an unresolved V gene and leave the rest unexplained. This sample has approximately 160,000 clones in its table, and more than 85% of those were observed once. The ten top clones hold around 0.5% of the sample. The sequenced material came from peripheral blood. These receptors all stem from a man aged 50 to 59 with acute or convalescent COVID-19.

The V call is TRBV9, the J call TRBJ2-2; 8 bases agree with TRBD1. CDR1 SGDLS and CDR2 YYNGEE come from the germline V gene. V was clipped by 2 bases and J by 3 bases; unmatched bases: 3. CDR3 length: 15 amino acids. The CDR3 nucleotides are TGTGCCAGCAGCGTGGACAGGGAAGACACCGGGGAGCTGTTTTTT. Encoded protein: CASSVDREDTGELFF.

This rearrangement joins TRBV5-1 to TRBJ2-1, with D unclear. The CDR3 consists of 15 residues. The germline gives CDR1 SGHRS, CDR2 YFSETQ. V lost 2 bases, J lost 8 bases, and 17 bases lay in between. Here the CDR3 reads CASSFVPTGRYEQFF. The DNA for the CDR3 is TGCGCCAGCAGCTTTGTCCCAACTGGCAGGTATGAGCAGTTCTTC. Full variable domain (outside the CDR3, taken from reference TRBV5-1 and TRBJ2-1): KAGVTQTPRYLIKTRGQQVTLSCSPISGHRSVSWYQQTPGQGLQFLFEYFSETQRNKGNFPGRFSGRQFSNSRSEMNVSTLELGDSALYLCASSFVPTGRYEQFFGPGTRLTVL.